These 24 T cell receptor beta chains originate from one sample sequenced in a study of blood T cell repertoires in COVID-19. Data came from immunoSEQ multiplex PCR; TCRdb stores just in-frame clones and leaves some out. The sample yields tens of thousands of clones, approximately 90% seen once. Sample: peripheral blood. The receptors were sampled from a man in his 60s with acute or convalescent COVID-19.

The chain couples TRBV3-1 (or the pseudogene TRBV3-2) to TRBJ1-4; 7 bases match TRBD1. CDR1 LGHDT and CDR2 YNNKEL come from the germline V gene (reference sequence). V lost 4 bases, J lost 8 bases, and 10 bases stayed unmatched. The CDR3 spans 15 residues. The CDR3 DNA is TGTGCCAGCAGCCGTACTCTGGGACAGTCGGAAAAACTGTTTTTT. Translating it yields CASSRTLGQSEKLFF.

The chain uses TRBV29-1 and TRBJ2-3, with 7 bases that match TRBD2. Germline-derived CDR1 and CDR2 are SQVTM and ANQGSEA. The CDR3 consists of 14 residues. Unmatched junction bases numbered 7, after V lost 5 bases and J lost 2 bases. The CDR3 DNA is TGCAGCGTTTCCATGGGGGGGATCACAGATACGCAGTATTTT. Amino acid sequence: CSVSMGGITDTQYF.

J is TRBJ2-3 and V is TRBV5-1, with 10 bases lining up with TRBD1. V lost 8 bases and J lost 5; bases outside the gene matches: 5. This CDR3 has 13 residues. The germline V gene encodes CDR1 SGHRS and CDR2 YFSETQ. CDR3 sequence reads: CASRQGAKDTQYF. Written as DNA, the CDR3 is TGCGCCAGTAGACAGGGGGCTAAAGATACGCAGTATTTT.

The chain employs TRBV6-2 or TRBV6-3 and TRBJ1-1; D unresolved. The ends were cut back, 0 bases at V and 2 bases at J, with 13 bases in the middle. The germline gives CDR1 MNHEY, CDR2 SVGEGT. There are 16 residues in the CDR3. The CDR3, as DNA: TGTGCCAGCAGTTACTCGTCGAGAGGGCCAAACACTGAAGCTTTCTTT. Translated, it gives CASSYSSRGPNTEAFF.

The rearrangement uses TRBV12-5 and TRBJ1-1; 7 bases align to TRBD1. This CDR3 has 14 amino acids. CDR1 LGHNT and CDR2 FRNRAP come from the germline V gene. Germline trimming cut 7 bases from V and 3 bases from J; bases unmatched to any gene: 8. The CDR3 is CASVETGWDTEAFF. CDR3 sequence (DNA): TGTGCTAGTGTTGAGACAGGGTGGGACACTGAAGCTTTCTTT.

The chain combines TRBV2 with TRBJ2-2, with 7 nucleotides matching TRBD1. The CDR3 is made up of 15 amino acids. CDR1 and CDR2 from the germline V gene are SNHLY and FYNNEI. The V gene end was trimmed by 7 bases and the J gene end by 5 bases; junction bases not matched to a gene: 10. The CDR3 here is CASMIGGGGTGELFF. In DNA, the CDR3 is TGTGCCAGCATGATAGGGGGCGGTGGGACCGGGGAGCTGTTTTTT.

This rearrangement joins TRBV2 to TRBJ2-5; D is uncertain. The CDR3 extends over 12 amino acids. The germline V gene encodes CDR1 SNHLY and CDR2 FYNNEI. V lost 7 bases and J lost 2, with 8 bases in between. CDR3: CASTWAQETQYF. As DNA, the CDR3 is TGTGCCAGCACCTGGGCGCAAGAGACCCAGTACTTC.

The chain uses TRBV3-1 (or the pseudogene TRBV3-2) and TRBJ2-2; 9 nucleotides line up with TRBD1. The V and J ends lost 4 bases and 4 bases, in that order; junction bases with no gene match: 7. In germline, CDR1 is LGHDT, CDR2 YNNKEL (reference sequence). The CDR3 runs 16 residues. The CDR3 DNA is TGTGCCAGCAGCCCAGGACAGGGGTGGGGCACCGGGGAGCTGTTTTTT. Its protein is CASSPGQGWGTGELFF.

About this clone itself: The sample contains more than one DNA sequence encoding this CDR3. The rearrangement links TRBV6-5 to TRBJ1-1; a possible D gene is TRBD1 (6 bases). V was trimmed by 1 base and J by 1 base, leaving 7 bases between them. CDR1 MNHEY and CDR2 SVGAGI come from the germline V gene. The CDR3 is 14 residues long. Written as DNA, the CDR3 is TGTGCCAGCAGTTACTTACAGGGGAACACTGAAGCTTTCTTT. Translated: CASSYLQGNTEAFF.

The chain recombines TRBV21-1 with TRBJ2-7; no DNA check was done on the table's D call, TRBD1. TRBV21-1 is a listed pseudogene. CDR3 size: 17 residues. CDR3 sequence (DNA): TGTGCCAGCAGCAAAGCGATTAAAACAGGGGCCGCCTACGAGCAGTACTTC. Protein sequence: CASSKAIKTGAAYEQYF.

The chain has TRBV4-3 and TRBJ1-1; TRBD1 matches 9 bases. Trimming cost V 0 bases and J 4 bases; bases outside gene matches: 6. The CDR3 contains 16 residues. Germline values: CDR1 LGHNA, CDR2 YSLEER. For the CDR3, the DNA is TGCGCCAGCAGCCAAGATCTCCGACAGGGGGGCACTGAAGCTTTCTTT. It translates to CASSQDLRQGGTEAFF.

CDR3 in DNA: TGTGCCAGCAGTGAGTTGAGGGGCTACACCTTC. Translation: CASSELRGYTF. This rearrangement joins TRBV2 to TRBJ1-2; D is unresolved. V dropped 3 bases and J dropped 8 bases, with 7 bases sitting between them. Germline V lookup: CDR1 SNHLY, CDR2 FYNNEI. There are 11 residues in the CDR3.

This clone was recorded once. The chain joins TRBV7-3 to TRBJ1-1; 11 positions match TRBD1. After removal of 0 bases from V and 6 bases from J, the junction contained 6 bases not matched to a gene. Germline V gives CDR1 SGHTA, CDR2 FQGTGA. The CDR3 has 16 amino acids. CDR3 in DNA: TGTGCCAGCAGCTTAACGGGCGGACAGGGGGCATCTGAAGCTTTCTTT. Translated, it gives CASSLTGGQGASEAFF.

V usage is TRBV5-1 and J usage is TRBJ1-2, with D possibly matching TRBD1 (5 bases). The V end was cut by 2 bases, the J end by 6 bases, with 23 bases between. Germline V gene data show CDR1 as SGHRS and CDR2 as YFSETQ. This CDR3 spans 17 amino acids. CDR3 in DNA: TGCGCCAGCAGCTTTAGCCCCCAGGACACCTCTGCGGATGGCTACACCTTC. Its translation is CASSFSPQDTSADGYTF.

The chain links TRBV19 to TRBJ1-5; no firm D call. Germline loops: CDR1 LNHDA, CDR2 SQIVND (reference sequence). The CDR3 has 13 residues. The ends were cut back, 6 bases at V and 0 bases at J, with 6 bases in the middle. The CDR3 here is CASRLYSNQPQHF. The CDR3 DNA follows: TGTGCCAGTAGATTATATAGCAATCAGCCCCAGCATTTT.

This clone was seen a few times. V is TRBV27 and J is TRBJ2-4; 9 bases align to TRBD2. Germline CDR1 reads MNHEY; CDR2 reads SMNVEV (reference sequence). Trimming at V came to 8 bases and at J to 0 bases, leaving 14 bases not matched to a gene. This CDR3 has 18 amino acids. The CDR3 loop is CASSKLWRGGLAKNIQYF. The CDR3 coding sequence is TGTGCCAGCTCAAAGCTGTGGCGGGGGGGACTAGCCAAAAACATTCAGTACTTC.

This sequence joins TRBV5-1 and TRBJ2-1, with D perhaps TRBD2 (7 bases). Trimming stripped 3 bases from V and 4 bases from J, with 14 bases between. The CDR3 length is 15 residues. Germline-derived CDR1 and CDR2 are SGHRS and YFSETQ. The CDR3 nucleotides are TGCGCCAGCAGCTCCTCGGGGGGCCAATACAATGAGCAGTTCTTC. It encodes CASSSSGGQYNEQFF.

The chain has TRBV12-5 and TRBJ2-5; 16 bases match TRBD2. This CDR3 has 20 residues. Germline assignment: CDR1 LGHNT and CDR2 FRNRAP. The V segment lost 5 bases and the J segment 5 bases; nucleotides outside the gene matches: 17. As DNA, the CDR3 is TGTGCTAGTGGTAAAACCGGGACTAGCGGGGGGGCCTCCTCGGTGGAGACCCAGTACTTC. This gives the protein CASGKTGTSGGASSVETQYF.

The chain joins TRBV4-3 to TRBJ1-5, with D perhaps matching TRBD1 (5 bases). The CDR3 covers 15 residues. CDR1 is LGHNA and CDR2 is YSLEER in the germline V gene. Trimming stripped 4 bases from V and 1 base from J, with 11 bases between. In nucleotides, the CDR3 is TGCGCCAGCAGCCCAGGGCCGGACAGCAATCAGCCCCAGCATTTT. Amino acids: CASSPGPDSNQPQHF.

This chain joins TRBV5-6 and TRBJ1-4, with no clear D. The CDR3 length is 13 residues. V was cut by 1 base and J by 8 bases, with 9 bases left in between. Germline values: CDR1 SGHDT, CDR2 YYEEEE. The CDR3 is CASSLPTGEKLFF. CDR3 sequence (DNA): TGTGCCAGCAGCTTGCCGACCGGGGAAAAACTGTTTTTT.

CDR3 region: CASSPTPGGLNTEAFF. The DNA for the CDR3 is TGTGCCAGCTCACCGACGCCAGGGGGGTTGAACACTGAAGCTTTCTTT. This chain links TRBV18 with TRBJ1-1; 7 bases align to TRBD1. Germline CDR1 and CDR2: KGHSH and LQKENI. V was clipped by 3 bases and J by 0 bases; unmatched bases: 7. The CDR3 is made up of 16 amino acids.

This chain connects TRBV5-6 to TRBJ1-1; D uncertain. V lost 4 bases, J lost 1 base, and 11 bases lay in between. CDR1 is SGHDT and CDR2 is YYEEEE in the germline V gene. CDR3 length: 14 residues. CDR3 residues: CASSPWARNTEAFF. The DNA for the CDR3 is TGTGCCAGCAGCCCCTGGGCCCGGAACACTGAAGCTTTCTTT.

The rearrangement joins TRBV30 to TRBJ1-5; D gene ambiguous. This CDR3 comprises 15 residues. V shed 0 bases and J shed 0 bases, with 9 bases lying between them. Per the germline V gene, CDR1 is GTSNPN and CDR2 is SVGIG (reference sequence). The CDR3 nucleotides read TGTGCCTGGAGTGTAACAAGAAATAGCAATCAGCCCCAGCATTTT. Protein: CAWSVTRNSNQPQHF.

V is TRBV7-8 and J is TRBJ2-1; 13 bases align to TRBD2. Germline CDR1 and CDR2: SGHVS and FQNEAQ. The CDR3 has 17 amino acids. After removal of 3 bases from V and 3 bases from J, the junction contained 5 bases not matched to a gene. The CDR3 region is CASSFGLAGEVYNEQFF. The CDR3 DNA follows: TGTGCCAGCAGCTTTGGACTAGCGGGGGAAGTCTACAATGAGCAGTTCTTC.